This is a list of T cell receptor beta chains from one sample in a study of CD8 T cells in Susac syndrome. In TCRdb, the immunoSEQ multiplex PCR reads were re-called with MiXCR into one record per CDR3 protein. The top ten clones hold roughly 0.2% of a sample with some 60,000 distinct CDR3 sequences, over 85% of them seen once. The sequencing input was CD8+ T cells from PBMCs. The receptor source for this set is a human donor in good health. Both conserved end residues are part of each CDR3. A D gene is named only where the DNA matches it firmly. Size is stated for part of the rows, as once, few or many counts, or as a class when the clone is expanded.

clone size	D gene	V gene	J gene	CDR3 DNA	CDR3 protein
-	-	TRBV30	TRBJ2-7	TGTGCCTGGAGTCCTCCGCCGGGACGGATTTCCTACGAGCAGTACTTC	CAWSPPPGRISYEQYF
-	-	TRBV5-4	TRBJ2-7	TGTGCCAGCAGCCGTAACAGGGTTGACTACGAGCAGTACTTC	CASSRNRVDYEQYF
-	-	TRBV3-1	TRBJ1-1	TGTGCCAGCAGCCAAGATCGGACCGCCGAAGCTTTCTTT	CASSQDRTAEAFF
-	-	TRBV7-9	TRBJ1-1	TGTGCCAGCAGCTTAAGTGGTACTGAAGCTTTCTTT	CASSLSGTEAFF
-	TRBD1	TRBV20-1	TRBJ2-5	TGCAGTGCCCGGGCGGGACAGGGACCAGAGACCCAGTACTTC	CSARAGQGPETQYF
-	-	TRBV10-2	TRBJ1-1	TGCGCCAGCAGCGACCCCGCCGCGGACACTGAAGCTTTCTTT	CASSDPAADTEAFF
-	-	TRBV12-5	TRBJ2-7	TGTGCTAGTGTTTTGAGAGGGGGTAGCTCCTACGAGCAGTACTTC	CASVLRGGSSYEQYF
once	-	TRBV7-8	TRBJ1-6	TGTGCCAGTGGCGAAGGAGCGGGGAATTCACCCCTCCACTTT	CASGEGAGNSPLHF
-	-	TRBV20-1	TRBJ2-2	TGCAGTGCTAGTAATTCGGACACCGGGGAGCTGTTTTTT	CSASNSDTGELFF
once	-	TRBV7-3	TRBJ2-1	TGTGCCAGCAGCCCGGATGTCTCCTACAATGAGCAGTTCTTC	CASSPDVSYNEQFF
-	-	TRBV4-1	TRBJ2-2	TGCGCCAGCAGCCAAGCAGGGGAAAACACCGGGGAGCTGTTTTTT	CASSQAGENTGELFF
-	TRBD1	TRBV11-2	TRBJ2-6	TGTGCCAGCAGCCCATCGGACAGGGAGACCTCTGGGGCCAACGTCCTGACTTTC	CASSPSDRETSGANVLTF
-	-	TRBV6-5	TRBJ2-5	TGTGCCAGCAGCCCTCTAGTCGGAGAGACCCAGTACTTC	CASSPLVGETQYF
-	-	TRBV28	TRBJ1-5	TGTGCCAGCAGTTTTAACCTTGAGAGGCAGCCCCAGCATTTT	CASSFNLERQPQHF
-	-	TRBV4-1	TRBJ2-1	TGCGCCAGCAGCCAAAGGACCCTCGGCGGCGCCAATGAGCAGTTCTTC	CASSQRTLGGANEQFF
-	-	TRBV6-5	TRBJ1-2	TGTGCCAGCAGTTACTCCGCAGGGAATTATGGCTACACCTTC	CASSYSAGNYGYTF
-	TRBD1	TRBV30	TRBJ1-2	TGTGCCTGGAGTGAAACAGGGGGGACAGGGTACGGCTACACCTTC	CAWSETGGTGYGYTF
-	TRBD1	TRBV12-3/TRBV12-4	TRBJ2-1	TGTGCCAGCAGCAAACAGGGGTGGGTTGAGCAGTTCTTC	CASSKQGWVEQFF
-	-	TRBV20-1	TRBJ2-1	TGCAGTGCCGCCTGGGCGAGAGACTACAATGAGCAGTTCTTC	CSAAWARDYNEQFF
-	-	TRBV6-1	TRBJ1-5	TGTGCCAGCAGTGACCCGGGTCCTTATCAGCCCCAGCATTTT	CASSDPGPYQPQHF
-	-	TRBV7-9	TRBJ1-2	TGTGCCAGCAGCTTAGGGTGGGGACGGCCGATCACACAGAACTATGGCTACACCTTC	CASSLGWGRPITQNYGYTF
-	-	TRBV9	TRBJ1-1	TGTGCCAGCAGCGTAGGAGATCTCGGCAACACTGAAGCTTTCTTT	CASSVGDLGNTEAFF
-	-	TRBV7-9	TRBJ2-3	TGTGCCAGCAGCTTAGACGCTGCGGGGGCCGTCACAGATACGCAGTATTTT	CASSLDAAGAVTDTQYF
-	TRBD2	TRBV12-3/TRBV12-4	TRBJ2-2	TGTGCCAGCAGTCCGGGGACTAGTACAACCGGGGAGCTGTTTTTT	CASSPGTSTTGELFF
-	-	TRBV12-3/TRBV12-4	TRBJ2-3	TGTGCCAGCAGTTTACTTAAGGCGGGGTCAGCAGATACGCAGTATTTT	CASSLLKAGSADTQYF
-	TRBD1	TRBV4-3	TRBJ2-7	TGCGCCAGCAGCCAAGAGAGGGACAGGGCTTACGAGCAGTACTTC	CASSQERDRAYEQYF
-	-	TRBV19	TRBJ1-1	TGTGCCAGTAGGTTACGTGTGATGAACACTGAAGCTTTCTTT	CASRLRVMNTEAFF
-	-	TRBV4-2	TRBJ1-4	TGTGCCAGCAGCCAAGGTAAAAAACTGTTTTTT	CASSQGKKLFF
-	-	TRBV6-1	TRBJ2-7	TGTGCCAGCAGTGAAGAATGGGACGTCTACGAGCAGTACTTC	CASSEEWDVYEQYF
-	-	TRBV6-2/TRBV6-3	TRBJ2-5	TGTGCCAGCAGGCTACGACATGACCCAACAGGCGACCAAGAGACCCAGTACTTC	CASRLRHDPTGDQETQYF
-	TRBD1	TRBV2	TRBJ2-5	TGTGCCAGCTCCAGGGACAGGGGGTACACAAAAGAGACCCAGTACTTC	CASSRDRGYTKETQYF
-	-	TRBV9	TRBJ2-2	TGTGCCAGCAGCGTAGTCCCTACCGGGGAGCTGTTTTTT	CASSVVPTGELFF
-	-	TRBV9	TRBJ2-2	TGTGCCAGCAGCGTGCGGCGGACCTCCTCCAACACCGGGGAGCTGTTTTTT	CASSVRRTSSNTGELFF
-	-	TRBV3-1	TRBJ2-1	TGTGCCAGCAGCCCAACACCTCCCGGGGCCTTCCACAATGAGCAGTTCTTC	CASSPTPPGAFHNEQFF
-	-	TRBV29-1	TRBJ1-1	TGCAGCGTTGAATGGACGAGAGGTGCTTTCTTT	CSVEWTRGAFF
-	-	TRBV9	TRBJ2-2	TGTGCCAGCAGCGCCAGGGTCACCGGGGAGCTGTTTTTT	CASSARVTGELFF
few	-	TRBV6-5	TRBJ1-1	TGTGCCAGCATCGCCCGGGACCTTACAGACTTAGAAGCTTTCTTT	CASIARDLTDLEAFF
few	-	TRBV4-1	TRBJ1-1	TGCGCCAGCAGCCAATTATTACGGCGGGACACTGAGGCTTTCTTT	CASSQLLRRDTEAFF
-	TRBD1	TRBV12-3/TRBV12-4	TRBJ2-1	TGTGCCAGCAGTTCGCGTTCGGACAGGCAAACGGAGTTCTTC	CASSSRSDRQTEFF
-	-	TRBV10-3	TRBJ2-1	TGTGCCATCAGTGAGCGAGGGGGGGACATACAGGCGCAATACAATGAGCAGTTCTTC	CAISERGGDIQAQYNEQFF
-	-	TRBV28	TRBJ2-4	TGTGCCAGCAGTTTGAGGCGATTCGGGCGGGACATTCAGTACTTC	CASSLRRFGRDIQYF
few	TRBD2	TRBV5-1	TRBJ2-7	TGCGCCAGCAGCTTGACTAGCGGGGGGGCCGGCGAGCAGTACTTC	CASSLTSGGAGEQYF
-	-	TRBV27	TRBJ2-3	TGTGCCAGCAGTTCCCCCCACGACACAGATACGCAGTATTTT	CASSSPHDTDTQYF